Shown below are 2 T cell receptor beta chains from a single sample sequenced in a study of beta chain features in type 1 diabetes. Since all of the isolated RNA was reverse transcribed, expressed TCRB transcripts were what got sequenced. Method: immunoSEQ multiplex PCR; TCRdb's copy keeps in-frame clones and lacks some. The sample has about 260,000 clones, roughly 70% seen once. Sequences were obtained from naive CD4+ T cells from blood. The receptors stem from a young man in good health.

The J gene is TRBJ1-2, the V gene TRBV29-1; no definite D call. Germline V lookup: CDR1 SQVTM, CDR2 ANQGSEA. CDR3 length equals 12 residues. The V gene lost 4 bases and the J gene lost 6 bases, with 12 bases spanning the gap. CDR3 in amino acids: CSVGETSDGYTF. The CDR3 DNA sequence: TGCAGCGTTGGAGAGACCTCGGATGGCTACACCTTC.

This chain joins TRBV29-1 and TRBJ2-3; D is perhaps TRBD2 (5 bases). The CDR3 extends over 14 amino acids. CDR1 is SQVTM, CDR2 ANQGSEA, per germline. Deletions cut 2 bases from V and 5 bases from J, with 14 bases between. The CDR3: CSVERSTAGDTQYF. CDR3 sequence (DNA): TGCAGCGTTGAACGGTCGACGGCGGGAGATACGCAGTATTTT.